What follows are 2 T cell receptor beta chains derived from one specimen sequenced in a study of blood T cell repertoires in COVID-19. TCRdb's copy holds only in-frame clones and misses some; the assay was immunoSEQ multiplex PCR. The sample yields 180,000 or so clones, approximately 84% seen once. Material: peripheral blood. The source is a man aged 35-49 years who had recovered from COVID-19.

The chain combines TRBV10-3 with TRBJ1-2, with D possibly being TRBD1 (5 bases). V was pared by 7 bases and J by 2 bases, with 14 bases between. The length of the CDR3 is 14 residues. CDR1 ENHRY and CDR2 SYGVKD come from the germline V gene. CDR3 sequence (DNA): TGTGCCATCACCCGGACACAAACGAACTATGGCTACACCTTC. Residues: CAITRTQTNYGYTF.

This rearrangement joins TRBV4-3 to TRBJ1-2; 8 nucleotides agree with TRBD1. Germline CDR1 is LGHNA and CDR2 is YSLEER. This CDR3 has 16 residues. The junction had 13 bases not matched to a gene; V was cut back by 4 bases and J by 6 bases. The CDR3 DNA reads as TGCGCCAGCAGCCGTATTCCAGGGGGCGTATTGGATGGCTACACCTTC. This codes for CASSRIPGGVLDGYTF.